This TCR beta chain was recorded in a study of regulatory dendritic cells for organ transplantation. Study in general: Monocytes received vitamin D3 on days 0 and 4, IL-10 on day 4.

About this clone: No antigen is known for it.

This table comes from immunoSEQ multiplex PCR, and its TCRdb copy is limited to in-frame clones, with some not included. The sample includes about 12,000 clones, around two thirds of them seen just once. Sorted subsets were CFSE-labeled and cultured four to five days with allogeneic dendritic cells. The trim removed 4 bases at V and 6 bases at J, leaving 3 bases unmatched. The CDR3 spans 12 residues. CDR1 is SEHNR and CDR2 is FQNEAQ in the germline V gene (reference sequence). Notes on the study in general: Naive T cells showed high diversity, memory cells less, memory CD8+ least.

The V and J genes are TRBV7-9 and TRBJ2-7; 7 bases are a match to TRBD2. The receptor comes from a human donor in good health. The sample consisted of naive CD8+ T cells from blood cultured with dendritic cells. The sample's subset: CD45RA+ naive T cells. The DNA for the CDR3 is TGTGCCAGCAGCTCCACGGGGGGCGAGCAGTACTTC. Translation: CASSSTGGEQYF.